This is a list of T cell receptor beta chains from one sample in a study of STAT3 mutations in large granular lymphocyte leukemia. Generated by immunoSEQ multiplex PCR, the TCRdb table keeps only in-frame clones and is missing some. The top ten clones hold 66% of a sample with under 9,500 clones, around 90% of them seen once. Sequenced: peripheral blood mononuclear cells. The origin of the receptors is a man aged 60 to 75 with T-cell large granular lymphocyte leukemia. Some clones in this sample may be carry-over from other donors' samples. Each CDR3 is given with its conserved first and last residue. The order of the fields is V gene, D gene, J gene, clone size, CDR3 protein, CDR3 DNA. D genes are given only for firm matches. Clone size is given for some rows only: seen once, a few or many times, or a class if the clone is expanded.

TRBV2,.,TRBJ2-5,.,CASSERTVQETQYF,TGTGCCAGCAGTGAACGGACAGTCCAAGAGACCCAGTACTTC
TRBV4-3,TRBD1,TRBJ2-7,.,CASSQEYGSGQGYEQYF,TGCGCCAGCAGCCAAGAATACGGGTCGGGACAGGGGTACGAGCAGTACTTC
TRBV9,TRBD1,TRBJ2-2,.,CASSVGTGFTGELFF,TGTGCCAGCAGCGTAGGGACAGGGTTCACCGGGGAGCTGTTTTTT
TRBV19,.,TRBJ1-5,.,CASSIDRFQPQHF,TGTGCCAGTAGTATCGACAGGTTTCAGCCCCAGCATTTT
TRBV6-6,.,TRBJ1-4,.,CASRSGPIEKLFF,TGTGCCAGCAGGTCAGGTCCCATCGAAAAACTGTTTTTT
TRBV5-4,TRBD1,TRBJ2-3,.,CASSSFDRGPDTQYF,TGTGCCAGCAGCTCCTTCGACAGGGGGCCTGATACGCAGTATTTT
TRBV5-4,TRBD1,TRBJ1-1,few,CASSRGQGDTEAFF,TGTGCCAGCAGCCGCGGACAGGGGGACACTGAAGCTTTCTTT
TRBV18,.,TRBJ2-2,.,CASSPPGRVNTGELFF,TGTGCCAGCTCACCACCCGGCAGGGTGAACACCGGGGAGCTGTTTTTT
TRBV4-3,TRBD2,TRBJ2-5,.,CASSRKLAGGETQYF,TGCGCCAGCAGCCGTAAACTAGCGGGAGGGGAGACCCAGTACTTC
TRBV29-1,TRBD2,TRBJ2-5,.,CSVGRGEETQYF,TGCAGCGTGGGGAGGGGTGAAGAGACCCAGTACTTC
TRBV5-4,TRBD1,TRBJ2-7,.,CASSLAGQGAKSNF,TGTGCCAGCAGCTTGGCCGGGCAGGGGGCGAAAAGTAACTTC
TRBV6-5,.,TRBJ2-7,.,CASSLWSGGGEQYF,TGTGCCAGCAGTCTCTGGTCAGGGGGGGGTGAGCAGTACTTC
TRBV5-4,TRBD2,TRBJ2-1,.,CASSARTSGWYEQFF,TGTGCCAGCAGCGCCAGGACTAGCGGGTGGTATGAGCAGTTCTTC
TRBV7-2,.,TRBJ2-7,.,CASSLGADEQYF,TGTGCCAGCAGCTTAGGAGCAGACGAGCAGTACTTC
TRBV28,TRBD2,TRBJ2-3,.,CASSPWTSGRGGTDTQYF,TGTGCCAGCAGTCCGTGGACTAGCGGGAGGGGTGGCACAGATACGCAGTATTTT
TRBV18,TRBD1,TRBJ1-4,.,CASSPNRQGRDEKLFF,TGTGCCAGCTCACCGAATAGACAGGGTCGGGATGAAAAACTGTTTTTT
TRBV6-5,.,TRBJ2-5,.,CASSPDIGVETQYF,TGTGCCAGCAGCCCTGACATAGGGGTTGAGACCCAGTACTTC
TRBV9,.,TRBJ2-5,.,CASSVAVGGGGETQYF,TGTGCCAGCAGCGTAGCTGTTGGGGGAGGAGGAGAGACCCAGTACTTC
TRBV5-1,.,TRBJ2-7,.,CASSEGNSYEQYF,TGCGCCAGCAGCGAGGGCAACTCCTACGAGCAGTACTTC
TRBV19,TRBD2,TRBJ2-2,.,CASSIDYPMGLAVTRGVGELFF,TGTGCCAGTAGTATAGATTACCCCATGGGACTAGCGGTTACCCGCGGGGTCGGGGAGCTGTTTTTT
TRBV5-4,.,TRBJ2-1,.,CASSPGTPNEQFF,TGTGCCAGCAGCCCCGGGACTCCTAATGAGCAGTTCTTC
TRBV10-2,.,TRBJ1-5,once,CASSDQGYGQPQHF,TGCGCCAGCAGTGATCAGGGTTACGGTCAGCCCCAGCATTTT
TRBV30,.,TRBJ2-4,.,CAWSVTGATKNIQYF,TGTGCCTGGAGTGTTACGGGGGCTACCAAAAACATTCAGTACTTC